This T cell receptor (beta chain) comes out of a study of T cell clonotyping in hematopoietic cell transplantation. On the study more broadly: Pretransplant recipient samples were taken after cytoreduction. General observations from the study: CD4 and CD8 repertoire contributions could not be separated without sorting. Recipient TCR diversity dropped after transplant; expanded clonotypes rose from day 30 to 180.

The time point is: recipient sample about 28 days before transplant, after cytoreduction. About this clone: The target antigen is unknown.

Sequencing used immunoSEQ multiplex PCR; TCRdb keeps in-frame clones, though not all of them. The data contain approximately 19,000 clones, more than 70% of them singletons. CDR3 length: 14 residues. The V gene's germline CDR1 is MNHNS and CDR2 SASEGT. J lost 2 bases, V lost 3 bases, and 4 bases had no gene match. The sequence was collected from a man aged 50-60 years with acute myeloid leukemia. Some clones in this sample may be carry-over from other donors' samples. Specimen: peripheral blood mononuclear cells, collected before stem cell transplant. The chain has TRBV6-1 and TRBJ2-7; 7 positions agree with TRBD1. The CDR3 reads CASSDTGTAYEQYF. The CDR3 nucleotides are TGTGCCAGCAGTGACACCGGGACAGCCTACGAGCAGTACTTC.